The following is a T cell receptor (beta chain) sequence with its context. Only in-frame clones appear in the TCRdb table, and some are missing; sequencing was by immunoSEQ multiplex PCR. The sample holds fewer than 150,000 clones, 80% to 90% seen once. These data belong to a study of blood T cell repertoires in COVID-19. CDR1 SGHTA and CDR2 FQGTGA come from the germline V gene. The CDR3 has 15 residues. J gave up 3 bases and V 5 bases, and 7 bases lay outside the gene matches. This rearrangement joins TRBV7-3 to TRBJ2-1, with 7 bases matching TRBD2. The sequence came from a woman between 50 and 59 years old with active or convalescent COVID-19. The sample taken for sequencing was peripheral blood. The chain's CDR3 is CASSTTGTNYNEQFF. In DNA form, the CDR3 reads TGTGCCAGCAGCACAACCGGGACTAACTACAATGAGCAGTTCTTC.